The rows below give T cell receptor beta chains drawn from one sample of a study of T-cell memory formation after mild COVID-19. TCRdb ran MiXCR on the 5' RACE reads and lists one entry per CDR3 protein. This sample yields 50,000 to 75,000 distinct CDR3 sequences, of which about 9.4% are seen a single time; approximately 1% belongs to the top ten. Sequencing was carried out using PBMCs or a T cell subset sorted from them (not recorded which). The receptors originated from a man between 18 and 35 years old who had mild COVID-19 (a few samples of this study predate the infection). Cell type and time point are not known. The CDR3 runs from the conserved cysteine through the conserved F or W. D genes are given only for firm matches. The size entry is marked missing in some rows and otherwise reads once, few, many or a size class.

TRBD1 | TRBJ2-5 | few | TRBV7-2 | TGTGCCAGCAGCAGGCCGACAGGGGGGGGAGAGACCCAGTACTTC | CASSRPTGGGETQYF
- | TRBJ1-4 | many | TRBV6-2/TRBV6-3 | TGTGCCAGCAGCCGCCAGGGAAATGAAAAACTGTTTTTT | CASSRQGNEKLFF
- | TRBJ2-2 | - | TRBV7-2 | TGTGCCAGCAGCTCTATGTCGGGGCGACCGAACACCGGGGAGCTGTTTTTT | CASSSMSGRPNTGELFF
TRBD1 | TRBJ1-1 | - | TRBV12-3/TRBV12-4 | TGTGCCAGCAGCTTGGGACAGCGCACTGAAGCTTTCTTT | CASSLGQRTEAFF
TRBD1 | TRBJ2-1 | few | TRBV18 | TGTGCCAGCATCCGGGACAGGGGTTTCAATGAGCAGTTCTTC | CASIRDRGFNEQFF
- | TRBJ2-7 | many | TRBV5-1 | TGCGCCAGCAGCTTGCTAGACAGCTTATACGAGCAGTACTTC | CASSLLDSLYEQYF
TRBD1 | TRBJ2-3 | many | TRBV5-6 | TGTGCCAGCAGAACCAACGGACAGGGGTCCACAGATACGCAGTATTTT | CASRTNGQGSTDTQYF
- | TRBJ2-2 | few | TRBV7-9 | TGTGCCAGCAGCCCTACCACGAACACCGGGGAGCTGTTTTTT | CASSPTTNTGELFF
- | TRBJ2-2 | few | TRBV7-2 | TGTGCCAGCAGCTTAGCAGGGTTCACCGGGGAGCTGTTTTTT | CASSLAGFTGELFF
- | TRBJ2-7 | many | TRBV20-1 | TGCAGTGCTAGAGGCCCATCCAACTACGAGCAGTACTTC | CSARGPSNYEQYF
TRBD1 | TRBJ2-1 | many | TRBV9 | TGTGCCAGCAGCGTAGTTGTTGGGACAGCATACAATGAGCAGTTCTTC | CASSVVVGTAYNEQFF
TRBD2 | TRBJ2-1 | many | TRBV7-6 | TGTGCCAGCACCCTCCAGGTCGGGACTACATACAATGAGCAGTTCTTC | CASTLQVGTTYNEQFF
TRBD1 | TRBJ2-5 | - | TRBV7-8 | TGTGCCAGCAGGCGACAGGGCGTGGGAGAGACCCAGTACTTC | CASRRQGVGETQYF
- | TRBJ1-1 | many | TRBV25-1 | TGTGCCAGTAACCTGGGCCGGGACACTGAAGCTTTCTTT | CASNLGRDTEAFF
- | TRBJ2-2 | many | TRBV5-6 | TGTGCCAGCAGCCCCTTGGGTGCGAACACCGGGGAGCTGTTTTTT | CASSPLGANTGELFF
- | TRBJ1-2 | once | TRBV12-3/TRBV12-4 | TGTGCCAGCAGTTTAGAGGCAGGGCGTTTGAGTGGCTACACCTTC | CASSLEAGRLSGYTF
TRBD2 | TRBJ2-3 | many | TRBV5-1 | TGCGCCAGCAGCTTACAGGCCGGGGGGGACGGAGATACGCAGTATTTT | CASSLQAGGDGDTQYF
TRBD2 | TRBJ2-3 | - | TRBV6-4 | TGTGCCAGCAGTGATTCCGGGACTAGTACGCAGTATTTT | CASSDSGTSTQYF
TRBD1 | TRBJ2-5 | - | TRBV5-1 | TGCGCCAGCAGCTTCGGGGACAGGGGAGGACAAGAGACCCAGTACTTC | CASSFGDRGGQETQYF
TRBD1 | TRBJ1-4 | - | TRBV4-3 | TGCGCCAGCAGCCAAGAAACCCACAGGGGGCGGGATACTAATGAAAAACTGTTTTTT | CASSQETHRGRDTNEKLFF
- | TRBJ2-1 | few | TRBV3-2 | TGTGCCAGCAGCCAAGTGGGGATTGCATACAATGAGCAGTTCTTC | CASSQVGIAYNEQFF
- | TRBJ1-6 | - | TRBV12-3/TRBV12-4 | TGTGCCAGCAGTTATCGGACCGACAATTCACCCCTCCACTTT | CASSYRTDNSPLHF
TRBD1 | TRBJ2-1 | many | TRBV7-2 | TGTGCCAGCAGCGACCTAGGGACAGGGTACTACAATGAGCAGTTCTTC | CASSDLGTGYYNEQFF
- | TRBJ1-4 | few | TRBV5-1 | TGCGCCAGCAGCGATGACAGCGTTAATGAAAAACTGTTTTTT | CASSDDSVNEKLFF
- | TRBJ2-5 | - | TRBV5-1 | TGCGCCAGCAGCAGGGGGGACCCCCAAGAGACCCAGTACTTC | CASSRGDPQETQYF
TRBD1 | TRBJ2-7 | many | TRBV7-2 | TGTGCCAGCAGCGAAACAGGGGACCCCTACGAGCAGTACTTC | CASSETGDPYEQYF
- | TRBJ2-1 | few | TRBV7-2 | TGTGCCAGCAGCTTAGAGGGTGGGGATTACAATGAGCAGTTCTTC | CASSLEGGDYNEQFF
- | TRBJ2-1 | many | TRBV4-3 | TGCGCCAGCAGCCAAGGGCTCCCTAATGGTGAGCAGTTCTTC | CASSQGLPNGEQFF
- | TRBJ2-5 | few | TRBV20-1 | TGCAGTGCTAAAGAAGAGACCCAGTACTTC | CSAKEETQYF
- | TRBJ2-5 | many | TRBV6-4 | TGTGCCAGCAGTGTTGGGGACCTACAAGAGACCCAGTACTTC | CASSVGDLQETQYF
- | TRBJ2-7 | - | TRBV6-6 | TGTGCCAGCAGTTACTCGAAGATTGGCACCTACGAGCAGTACTTC | CASSYSKIGTYEQYF
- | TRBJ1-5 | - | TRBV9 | TGTGCCAGCAGCGTAGAAGGAGGGTCCGATCAGCCCCAGCATTTT | CASSVEGGSDQPQHF
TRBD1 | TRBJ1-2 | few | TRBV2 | TGTGCCAGCAGTCGACAGGGGGCGCAGGGTGGCTACACCTTC | CASSRQGAQGGYTF
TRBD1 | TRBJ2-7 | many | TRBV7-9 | TGTGCCAGCAGCCCCTGGGACAGTTACGAGCAGTACTTC | CASSPWDSYEQYF
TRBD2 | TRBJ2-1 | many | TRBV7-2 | TGTGCCAGCAGCTTAGTCCTAGCGGGGAGCTCCTACAATGAGCAGTTCTTC | CASSLVLAGSSYNEQFF
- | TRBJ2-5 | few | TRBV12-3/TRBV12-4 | TGTGCCAGCAGCCGGATGGCTAGCCGCGAGACCCAGTACTTC | CASSRMASRETQYF
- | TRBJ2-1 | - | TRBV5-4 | TGTGCCAGCAGCTTGGGTGACAGGATGTCCGAGCAGTTCTTC | CASSLGDRMSEQFF
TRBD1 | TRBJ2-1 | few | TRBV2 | TGTGCCAGCACTCTGGACAGGGAAAATGAGCAGTTCTTC | CASTLDRENEQFF
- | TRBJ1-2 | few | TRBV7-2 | TGTGCCAGCAGCCTATGGGGGGACAACTATGGCTACACCTTC | CASSLWGDNYGYTF
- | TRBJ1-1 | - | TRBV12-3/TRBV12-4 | TGTGCCAGCAGTCCATGGGGGGTGAACACTGAAGCTTTCTTT | CASSPWGVNTEAFF
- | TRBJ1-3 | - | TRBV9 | TGTGCCAGCAGCGAAGGGGGGGGACGCGATATTGGAAACACCATATATTTT | CASSEGGGRDIGNTIYF